These T cell receptor beta chains were read from a single sample in a study of shared clonotypes between healthy human individuals. Using immunoSEQ multiplex PCR, the repertoire was profiled, and TCRdb retains in-frame clones only, with some absent. The sample shows about 2.2 million clones, around 95% of them seen only once. The sequencing sample was made of naive CD8+ T cells from PBMCs. The receptors come from a man aged 18-30 years in good health. Some clones in this sample may be carry-over from other donors' samples. The CDR3 runs from the conserved cysteine through the conserved F or W. The D gene is left open where the match is weak. Only part of the rows carry a size: once, few, many, or a class if the clone is expanded.

cdr3_length | clone_size | d_call | j_call | v_call | cdr3_nt | cdr3_aa
16 | - | TRBD2 | TRBJ2-7 | TRBV4-1 | TGCGCCAGCAGCCTAAAACTAGCGGGTGCCTGGGACGAGCAGTACTTC | CASSLKLAGAWDEQYF
15 | - | TRBD2 | TRBJ2-7 | TRBV2 | TGTGCCAGCAGTGATCTGGCGGGAGACACCTACGAGCAGTACTTC | CASSDLAGDTYEQYF
15 | - | - | TRBJ2-2 | TRBV6-1 | TGTGCCAGCAGTGCGACTGGTTCGAACACCGGGGAGCTGTTTTTT | CASSATGSNTGELFF
15 | - | - | TRBJ1-2 | TRBV27 | TGTGCCAGCAGTCCCCAGGGTACGCTGTCCTATGGCTACACCTTC | CASSPQGTLSYGYTF
15 | - | TRBD1 | TRBJ2-1 | TRBV2 | TGTGCCAGCAGTGAGGGACAGGAGGTTGTTAATGAGCAGTTCTTC | CASSEGQEVVNEQFF
15 | - | - | TRBJ1-3 | TRBV18 | TGTGCCAGCTCACCCGGACAGATCTCTGGAAACACCATATATTTT | CASSPGQISGNTIYF
12 | - | - | TRBJ2-7 | TRBV4-2 | TGTGCCAGCGGCCACCCGGGCTACGAGCAGTACTTC | CASGHPGYEQYF
12 | - | - | TRBJ1-4 | TRBV15 | TGTGCCACCAGCAGAGAGGGCGAAAAACTGTTTTTT | CATSREGEKLFF
14 | - | - | TRBJ2-7 | TRBV27 | TGTGCCAGCGCCATGTTGGGACACGCCTACGAGCAGTACTTC | CASAMLGHAYEQYF
17 | - | TRBD2 | TRBJ2-5 | TRBV10-3 | TGTGCCATCAGTGAGTCGCCTAGCGGGAGTCGGGGAGAGACCCAGTACTTC | CAISESPSGSRGETQYF
15 | - | - | TRBJ1-2 | TRBV27 | TGTGCCAGCAGTTTATCCCTAACGGTTAACTATGGCTACACCTTC | CASSLSLTVNYGYTF
16 | - | TRBD1 | TRBJ2-7 | TRBV5-3 | TGTGCCAGAAGCTTTTGGCCCCCGGGACAGGTCCACGAGCAGTACTTC | CARSFWPPGQVHEQYF
17 | - | - | TRBJ2-1 | TRBV2 | TGTGCCAGCAGTGAAGCGCCGTGGACTCCCGTTAGCCATGAGCAGTTCTTC | CASSEAPWTPVSHEQFF
14 | - | TRBD1 | TRBJ1-2 | TRBV28 | TGTGCCAGCAGTTTACGGACAGGGCATCGTGGCTACACCTTC | CASSLRTGHRGYTF
17 | - | TRBD1 | TRBJ1-5 | TRBV4-2 | TGTGCCAGCAGCCAAGAAGTGACAGGGGGGAGCAATCAGCCCCAGCATTTT | CASSQEVTGGSNQPQHF
12 | - | - | TRBJ2-7 | TRBV29-1 | TGCAGCGTTTTCTTCAGGTCCAACGAGCAGTACTTC | CSVFFRSNEQYF
11 | - | - | TRBJ2-7 | TRBV20-1 | TGCAGTGTATGGAGCTCCTACGAGCAGTACTTC | CSVWSSYEQYF
16 | - | TRBD1 | TRBJ2-2 | TRBV18 | TGTGCCAGCTCAATACCGGGACAGGGGCTTCACGGGGAGCTGTTTTTT | CASSIPGQGLHGELFF
16 | once | TRBD1 | TRBJ2-6 | TRBV7-6 | TGTGCCAGCAGCCCACGACAGGGGACTGGGGCCAACGTCCTGACTTTC | CASSPRQGTGANVLTF
14 | - | TRBD1 | TRBJ2-7 | TRBV28 | TGTGCCAGCAGTCCCACCCGGACAGGCTACGAGCAGTACTTC | CASSPTRTGYEQYF
16 | - | TRBD2 | TRBJ2-7 | TRBV10-3 | TGTGCCATCAGTGGGACTAGCGGGAGGGCCGTGTACGAGCAGTACTTC | CAISGTSGRAVYEQYF
16 | once | TRBD2 | TRBJ2-1 | TRBV7-2 | TGTGCCAGCAGGGATGGGACTAGCGGGAAATACAATGAGCAGTTCTTC | CASRDGTSGKYNEQFF
13 | - | - | TRBJ2-7 | TRBV4-1 | TGCGCCAGCAGCCAAGACTGGAGCTACGAGCAGTACTTC | CASSQDWSYEQYF
15 | - | - | TRBJ2-7 | TRBV4-1 | TGCGCCAGCAGCCAAGACAGCGGGTCCTCCTACGAGCAGTACTTC | CASSQDSGSSYEQYF
11 | - | - | TRBJ2-5 | TRBV29-1 | TGCAGCGTTGCTCCCCAAGAGACCCAGTACTTC | CSVAPQETQYF
19 | - | TRBD2 | TRBJ2-1 | TRBV5-1 | TGCGCCAGCAGCTTTCTGCTAGCGGGGGGGGAAGTCCCCTACAATGAGCAGTTCTTC | CASSFLLAGGEVPYNEQFF
16 | - | TRBD2 | TRBJ2-6 | TRBV27 | TGTGCCAGCAGTGGACCGCGGGGGTCTGGGGCCAACGTCCTGACTTTC | CASSGPRGSGANVLTF
12 | - | - | TRBJ2-7 | TRBV10-3 | TGTGCCATCCAAGGGCGCGAAGGCGAGCAGTACTTC | CAIQGREGEQYF
14 | - | TRBD1 | TRBJ2-2 | TRBV29-1 | TGCAGCGTTACCGGGACAGGGACCTCCGGGGAGCTGTTTTTT | CSVTGTGTSGELFF
15 | - | - | TRBJ2-3 | TRBV7-3 | TGTGCCAGCAGCTCCCCGGTCGCGAGGGGAGATACGCAGTATTTT | CASSSPVARGDTQYF
17 | - | TRBD2 | TRBJ2-2 | TRBV7-9 | TGTGCCAGCAGCTCCGGGACTAGCGGGACGAACACCGGGGAGCTGTTTTTT | CASSSGTSGTNTGELFF
17 | - | - | TRBJ2-1 | TRBV27 | TGTGCCAGCAGCCCATTAGGTGGCCCAAGCTCCTACAATGAGCAGTTCTTC | CASSPLGGPSSYNEQFF
14 | - | TRBD2 | TRBJ2-1 | TRBV9 | TGTGCCAGCAGCGTAGGACTAGCGGACAATGAGCAGTTCTTC | CASSVGLADNEQFF
15 | - | - | TRBJ2-7 | TRBV5-1 | TGCGCCAGCAGCCCACGGCCGGGGGCTCCATACGAGCAGTACTTC | CASSPRPGAPYEQYF
16 | - | - | TRBJ2-3 | TRBV15 | TGTGCCACCAGCAGAGTCGGGGCAAGGCTGACAGATACGCAGTATTTT | CATSRVGARLTDTQYF
14 | few | TRBD2 | TRBJ2-3 | TRBV2 | TGTGCCAGCAGCGGGACTAGCGGCACAGATACGCAGTATTTT | CASSGTSGTDTQYF
14 | - | - | TRBJ2-5 | TRBV2 | TGTGCCAGCAGTGAAAGGTGGGCAGCGGAGACCCAGTACTTC | CASSERWAAETQYF
15 | - | - | TRBJ1-2 | TRBV7-9 | TGTGCCAGCAGCCGACCGAAGACAGAGAACTATGGCTACACCTTC | CASSRPKTENYGYTF
16 | - | TRBD2 | TRBJ2-7 | TRBV7-9 | TGTGCCAGCACGGCGGCTAGCGGGAGGGCCGACTACGAGCAGTACTTC | CASTAASGRADYEQYF
16 | - | - | TRBJ2-7 | TRBV5-5 | TGTGCCAGCAGCTTTCTTATTACGGAGACCTCCTACGAGCAGTACTTC | CASSFLITETSYEQYF
17 | once | TRBD1 | TRBJ1-1 | TRBV13 | TGTGCCAGCAGCTCCGGGAACAGGGGCCTTGGCGGCACTGAAGCTTTCTTT | CASSSGNRGLGGTEAFF
14 | - | - | TRBJ1-4 | TRBV6-5 | TGTGCCAGTAGGAAATCGGGGGGGTATGAAAAACTGTTTTTT | CASRKSGGYEKLFF
17 | - | - | TRBJ1-1 | TRBV7-9 | TGTGCCAGCAGCTCTAGTAATCTAGGGTGGGGGAACACTGAAGCTTTCTTT | CASSSSNLGWGNTEAFF